This entry is about one TCR beta chain. This clone is characterized as medium-sized (0.01 to 0.1%). Its antigen is still unknown. Nothing much larger sits one base from this clone, and base qualities are not available. Libraries came from PCR. Sequencing was carried out with an Illumina HiSeq 4000. High-throughput sequencing was used to profile the TCR beta-chain CDR3 region of each patient. The source study handled its data this way. CDR3 differences across clinicopathological groups were used to build a classifier for discriminating distant-metastatic papillary thyroid cancer patients. Repertoire diversity was assessed with the Shannon index, and tumor-blood repertoire similarity with the Morisita-Horn index. TCRdb handled the public reads itself, with Q25 trimming in fastp and clone calling in MiXCR, and kept productive beta chains. TCRdb, not the original authors, processed these V and J calls. A total of about 24,000 clones appear in this sample, around 21% of them only once. The leading ten clones occupy about 7.9% of the sample.

This record belongs to a study of metastatic and nonmetastatic thyroid tumors (dated by TCRdb to about 2020). Turning to the overall study: Repertoires were compared across peripheral blood and tumor or nodule tissue samples from malignant and benign thyroid patients.

What the study reported, not specific to this receptor: TCR beta diversity was reported as significantly higher in malignant tumors than in benign nodules, in both blood and tumor samples.

No treatment had been received by any patient before thyroid surgery. Using T-cell receptor beta sequencing, the researchers looked back retrospectively at clinical samples from patients, gathered between about 2012 and 2018. Sequenced material: blood. This TCR came from a female donor with papillary thyroid cancer or a benign thyroid nodule (not recorded which). Some clones in this sample may be carry-over from other donors' samples.

The base sequence is TGTGCCAGCAGTGGGACAGACGGTGGGCAGTACTTC. This codes for CASSGTDGGQYF. The V and J segments used are TRBV6-1 and TRBJ2-7; TRBD1 could be the D gene, as 6 bases match. The CDR3 covers 12 residues, taking in both the cysteine and the phenylalanine. Only CDR3 DNA remains: 36 bases, in frame from the first base. V gives up 4 bases and J gives up 9 bases, and the segment between their germline ends measures 13 bases. Reading the germline V gene gives CDR1 MNHNS and CDR2 SASEGT.